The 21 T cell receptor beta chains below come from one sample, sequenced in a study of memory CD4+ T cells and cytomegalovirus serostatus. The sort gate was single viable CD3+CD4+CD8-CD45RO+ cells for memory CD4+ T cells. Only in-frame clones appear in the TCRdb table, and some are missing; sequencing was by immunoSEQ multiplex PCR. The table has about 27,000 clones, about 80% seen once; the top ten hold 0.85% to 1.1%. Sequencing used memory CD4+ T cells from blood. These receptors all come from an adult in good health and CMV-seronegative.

The CDR3: CASSPLRASTDTQYF. The CDR3 region has the DNA TGTGCCAGCAGCCCCCTTAGGGCTAGCACAGATACGCAGTATTTT. The chain combines TRBV5-4 with TRBJ2-3; D uncertain. The CDR3 extends over 15 amino acids. The V gene's germline CDR1 is SGHNT and CDR2 YYREEE (reference sequence). The V end lost 4 bases, the J end lost 0 bases, and 12 bases lay between the germline ends.

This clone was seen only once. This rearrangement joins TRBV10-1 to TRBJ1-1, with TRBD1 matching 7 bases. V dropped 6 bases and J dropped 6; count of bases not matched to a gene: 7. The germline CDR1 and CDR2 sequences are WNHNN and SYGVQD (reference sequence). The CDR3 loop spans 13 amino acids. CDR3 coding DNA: TGCGCCAGCAGCATAGGGACAGTCGCTGAAGCTTTCTTT. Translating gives CASSIGTVAEAFF.

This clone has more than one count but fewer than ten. The CDR3 sequence is CASSPRSGNTEAFF. The CDR3 DNA sequence: TGTGCCAGCTCACCACGTTCGGGGAACACTGAAGCTTTCTTT. The chain joins TRBV18 to TRBJ1-1, with D unresolved. V dropped 1 base and J dropped 1 base, with 7 bases sitting between them. Germline V CDR1 and CDR2: KGHSH, LQKENI. CDR3 length equals 14 residues.

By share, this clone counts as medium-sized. This CDR3 reads CASSFSPWGQDNYGYTF. CDR3 DNA sequence: TGTGCCAGCAGCTTTTCCCCTTGGGGACAGGACAACTATGGCTACACCTTC. The chain combines TRBV13 with TRBJ1-2; 8 positions agree with TRBD1. The V segment lost 3 bases and the J segment 2 bases; nucleotides outside the gene matches: 11. The CDR3 length is 17 residues. Germline values: CDR1 PRHDT, CDR2 FYEKMQ (reference sequence).

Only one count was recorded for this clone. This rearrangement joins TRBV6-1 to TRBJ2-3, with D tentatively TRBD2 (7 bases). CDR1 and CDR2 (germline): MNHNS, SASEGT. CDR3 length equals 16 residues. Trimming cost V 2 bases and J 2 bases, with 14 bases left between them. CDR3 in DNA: TGTGCCAGCAGTGAACGTCGGGGGGCCAACACAGATACGCAGTATTTT. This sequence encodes CASSERRGANTDTQYF.

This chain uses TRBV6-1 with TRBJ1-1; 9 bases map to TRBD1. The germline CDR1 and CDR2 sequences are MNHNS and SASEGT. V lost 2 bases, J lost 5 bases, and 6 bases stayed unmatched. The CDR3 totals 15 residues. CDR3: CASSETGGSLTEAFF. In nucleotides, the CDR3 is TGTGCCAGCAGTGAAACAGGGGGCTCTCTGACTGAAGCTTTCTTT.

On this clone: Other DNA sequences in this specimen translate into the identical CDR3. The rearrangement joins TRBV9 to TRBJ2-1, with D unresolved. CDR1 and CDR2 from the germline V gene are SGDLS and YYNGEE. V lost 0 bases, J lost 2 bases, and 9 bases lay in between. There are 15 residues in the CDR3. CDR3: CASSVERITYNEQFF. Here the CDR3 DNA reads TGTGCCAGCAGCGTAGAAAGGATCACCTACAATGAGCAGTTCTTC.

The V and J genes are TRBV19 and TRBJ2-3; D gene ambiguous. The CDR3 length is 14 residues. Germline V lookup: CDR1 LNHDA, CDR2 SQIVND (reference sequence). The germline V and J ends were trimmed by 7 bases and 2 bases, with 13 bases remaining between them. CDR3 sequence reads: CASKREQYTDTQYF. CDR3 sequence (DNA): TGTGCCAGTAAAAGGGAACAGTACACAGATACGCAGTATTTT.

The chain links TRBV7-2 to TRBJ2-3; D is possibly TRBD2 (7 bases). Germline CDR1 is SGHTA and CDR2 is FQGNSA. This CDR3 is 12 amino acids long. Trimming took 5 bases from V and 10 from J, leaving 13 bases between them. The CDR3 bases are TGTGCCAGCAGCGCCGGGGGGCATCCGCAGTATTTT. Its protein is CASSAGGHPQYF. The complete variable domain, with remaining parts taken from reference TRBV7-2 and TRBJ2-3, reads GAGVSQSPSNKVTEKGKDVELRCDPISGHTALYWYRQSLGQGLEFLIYFQGNSAPDKSGLPSDRFSAERTGGSVSTLTIQRTQQEDSAVYLCASSAGGHPQYFGPGTRLTVL.

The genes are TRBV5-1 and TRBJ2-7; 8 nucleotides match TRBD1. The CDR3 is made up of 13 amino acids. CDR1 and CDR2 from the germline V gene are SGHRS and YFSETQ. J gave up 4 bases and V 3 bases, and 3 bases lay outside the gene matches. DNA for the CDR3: TGCGCCAGCAGCTCGGGACAGGTTTACGAGCAGTACTTC. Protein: CASSSGQVYEQYF.

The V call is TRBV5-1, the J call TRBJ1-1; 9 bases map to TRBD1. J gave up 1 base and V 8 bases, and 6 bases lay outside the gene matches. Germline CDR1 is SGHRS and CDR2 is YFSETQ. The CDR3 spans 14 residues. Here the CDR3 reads CARDRGRRNTEAFF. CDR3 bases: TGCGCCAGAGACAGGGGGAGGAGGAACACTGAAGCTTTCTTT. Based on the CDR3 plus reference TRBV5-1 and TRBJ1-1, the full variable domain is KAGVTQTPRYLIKTRGQQVTLSCSPISGHRSVSWYQQTPGQGLQFLFEYFSETQRNKGNFPGRFSGRQFSNSRSEMNVSTLELGDSALYLCARDRGRRNTEAFFGQGTRLTVV.

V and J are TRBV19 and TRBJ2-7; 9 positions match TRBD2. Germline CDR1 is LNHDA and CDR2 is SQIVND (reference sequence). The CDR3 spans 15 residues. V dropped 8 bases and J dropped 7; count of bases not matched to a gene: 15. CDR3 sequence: CASRSVAGGPGEQYF. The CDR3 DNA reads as TGTGCCAGTCGGTCGGTCGCGGGAGGGCCGGGGGAGCAGTACTTC.

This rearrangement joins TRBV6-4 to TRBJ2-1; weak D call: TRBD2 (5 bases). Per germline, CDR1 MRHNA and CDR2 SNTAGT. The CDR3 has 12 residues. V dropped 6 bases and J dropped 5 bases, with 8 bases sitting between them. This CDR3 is CASSPGNNEQFF. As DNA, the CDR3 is TGTGCCAGCAGCCCGGGAAACAATGAGCAGTTCTTC.

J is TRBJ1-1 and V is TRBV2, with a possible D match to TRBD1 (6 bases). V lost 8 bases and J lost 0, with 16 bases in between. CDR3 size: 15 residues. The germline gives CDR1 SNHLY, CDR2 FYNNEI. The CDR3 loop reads CASQQQGVMNTEAFF. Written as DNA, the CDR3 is TGTGCCAGCCAACAACAGGGTGTCATGAACACTGAAGCTTTCTTT.

CDR3 sequence (DNA): TGCGCCAGCAGCTTTGGTATCACCCGGGGGTACTATGGCTACACCTTC. Protein: CASSFGITRGYYGYTF. The chain carries TRBV5-1 and TRBJ1-2; tentative D call: TRBD1 (5 bases). The V gene's germline CDR1 is SGHRS and CDR2 YFSETQ. This CDR3 has 16 residues. V lost 2 bases, J lost 3 bases, and 17 bases lay in between.

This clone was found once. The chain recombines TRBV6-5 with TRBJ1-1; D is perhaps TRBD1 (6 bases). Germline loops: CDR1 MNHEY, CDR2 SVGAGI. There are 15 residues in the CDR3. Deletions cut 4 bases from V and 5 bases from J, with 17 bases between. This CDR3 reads CASSFSGGAGTEAFF. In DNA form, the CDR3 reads TGTGCCAGCAGTTTTTCGGGGGGCGCGGGGACTGAAGCTTTCTTT.

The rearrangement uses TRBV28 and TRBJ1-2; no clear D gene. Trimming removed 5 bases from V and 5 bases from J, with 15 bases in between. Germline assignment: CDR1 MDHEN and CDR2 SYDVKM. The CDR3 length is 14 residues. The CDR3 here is CASSTSAGSYGYTF. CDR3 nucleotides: TGTGCCAGCAGTACATCGGCCGGGAGTTATGGCTACACCTTC.

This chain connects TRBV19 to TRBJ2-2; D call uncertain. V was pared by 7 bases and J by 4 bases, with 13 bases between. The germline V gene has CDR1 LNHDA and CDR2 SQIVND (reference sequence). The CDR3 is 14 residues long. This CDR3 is CASTTELPTGELFF. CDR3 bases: TGTGCCAGTACCACAGAATTACCCACCGGGGAGCTGTTTTTT.

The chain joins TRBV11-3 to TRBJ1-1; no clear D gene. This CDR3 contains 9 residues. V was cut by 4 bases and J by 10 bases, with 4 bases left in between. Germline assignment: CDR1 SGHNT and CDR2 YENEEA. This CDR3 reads CASSSLAFF. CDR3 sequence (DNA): TGTGCCAGCAGCTCCCTAGCTTTCTTT.

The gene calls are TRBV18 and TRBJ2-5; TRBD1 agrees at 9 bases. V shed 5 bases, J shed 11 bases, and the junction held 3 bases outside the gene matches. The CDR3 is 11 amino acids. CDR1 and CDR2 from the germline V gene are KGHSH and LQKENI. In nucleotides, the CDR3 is TGTGCCAGCTCAGTCGACAGGGGGCAGTACTTC. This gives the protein CASSVDRGQYF.

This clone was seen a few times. In DNA form, the CDR3 reads TGTGCCAGCAGCTTTTCAGGGGGATACACTGAAGCTTTCTTT. Translation: CASSFSGGYTEAFF. This chain joins TRBV7-9 and TRBJ1-1; 7 nucleotides line up with TRBD1. The germline V gene encodes CDR1 SEHNR and CDR2 FQNEAQ (reference sequence). The CDR3 runs 14 residues. V gave up 3 bases and J gave up 3 bases; unmatched junction bases: 4.